These 18 T cell receptor beta chains were all obtained from the same sample, sequenced in a study of T-cell reconstitution after alpha-beta-depleted transplantation in children. For these receptors, no antigen is known. TCRbeta library construction was performed incorporating unique molecular identifiers. TCRdb redid the calling of the PCR reads with MiXCR, one entry per CDR3 protein. The sample lists around 300,000 distinct CDR3 sequences, 6% to 10% seen once, with approximately 8.6% in the top ten. Study observations and caveats: T-cell counts and diversity at one year post-transplant came mainly from newly produced T cells.

The material was peripheral blood, obtained 360 days after TCRalphabeta/CD19-depleted stem cell transplant. Receptors were obtained from a female patient aged 2-9 years who had a stem cell transplant for Fanconi anemia, so the T cells may come from the graft donor.

This clonotype was recorded many times. The CDR3 region is CASRLTYSHHQPQHF. The DNA for the CDR3 is TGTGCCAGCAGACTTACTTACAGCCACCATCAGCCCCAGCATTTT. The chain recombines TRBV28 with TRBJ1-5; D remains unclear. V was trimmed by 6 bases and J by 5 bases, leaving 17 bases between them. Germline V gene lookup returns CDR1 MDHEN and CDR2 SYDVKM. The CDR3 has 15 residues.

This clonotype has ten or more counts. This chain connects TRBV5-1 to TRBJ2-7, with D tentatively TRBD1 (6 bases). Trimming shortened V by 0 bases and J by 0 bases, and 10 bases separated the two germline ends. Germline CDR1 is SGHRS and CDR2 is YFSETQ. The CDR3 covers 15 residues. The CDR3 nucleotides read TGCGCCAGCAGCTTGGTAGGGGGAAGCTCCTACGAGCAGTACTTC. Translation: CASSLVGGSSYEQYF.

Many counts were recorded for this clonotype. The rearrangement uses TRBV5-1 and TRBJ2-1, with TRBD1 matching 8 bases. CDR1 and CDR2 (germline): SGHRS, YFSETQ. V trimming: 0 bases; J trimming: 0 bases; junction bases outside the gene matches: 17. This CDR3 spans 21 amino acids. CDR3 nucleotides: TGCGCCAGCAGCTTGGCCATACGCCAAAGGGGACAGGAGGACTCCTACAATGAGCAGTTCTTC. Encoded protein: CASSLAIRQRGQEDSYNEQFF.

This clonotype occurred many times. This sequence joins TRBV28 and TRBJ2-1, with a weak D call TRBD1 (6 bases). Per the germline V gene, CDR1 is MDHEN and CDR2 is SYDVKM. The ends were cut back, 7 bases at V and 5 bases at J, with 15 bases in the middle. This CDR3 is 14 amino acids long. Written as DNA, the CDR3 is TGTGCCAGCAAATCCCGGCAGGGGAACAATGAGCAGTTCTTC. As protein: CASKSRQGNNEQFF.

This clonotype was counted once. Being one base from a much bigger clone, this may be a read error. The chain carries TRBV3-1 and TRBJ1-2; D unresolved. The germline V gene encodes CDR1 LGHDT and CDR2 YNNKEL (reference sequence). This CDR3 comprises 13 residues. As DNA, the CDR3 is TGTGTCAGCAGCCAAGGCGCGTCGGGTGGCTACACCTTC. Residues: CVSSQGASGGYTF.

In this sample, this clonotype turned up many times. The gene calls are TRBV12-3 or TRBV12-4 and TRBJ2-3; D may be TRBD1 (6 bases). Trimming pared 2 bases from V and 2 bases from J, leaving 14 bases between. The CDR3 spans 16 residues. The CDR3 coding sequence is TGTGCCAGCAGTTTAAACAGGGCGCCCTTCACAGATACGCAGTATTTT. This sequence encodes CASSLNRAPFTDTQYF.

This clonotype has only a few counts. The chain carries TRBV18 and TRBJ2-5; D is undetermined. CDR3 length equals 13 residues. Germline CDR1 reads KGHSH; CDR2 reads LQKENI. The ends were cut back, 5 bases at V and 1 base at J, with 8 bases in the middle. CDR3 region: CASSARAQETQYF. CDR3 DNA: TGTGCCAGCTCAGCTAGGGCCCAAGAGACCCAGTACTTC.

There are a few counts of this clonotype. The chain links TRBV2 to TRBJ2-3, with 8 positions matching TRBD2. The CDR3 totals 16 residues. The V gene's germline CDR1 is SNHLY and CDR2 FYNNEI. With 3 bases clipped from V and 3 bases from J, the junction kept 8 bases outside the gene matches. The CDR3 sequence: CASSDPLTSGTDTQYF. The DNA of the CDR3 is TGTGCCAGCAGTGATCCGCTTACTAGCGGTACAGATACGCAGTATTTT. The entire variable domain, with the rest obtained from reference TRBV2 and TRBJ2-3, is as follows: EPEVTQTPSHQVTQMGQEVILRCVPISNHLYFYWYRQILGQKVEFLVSFYNNEISEKSEIFDDQFSVERPDGSNFTLKIRSTKLEDSAMYFCASSDPLTSGTDTQYFGPGTRLTVL.

This clonotype came up many times. The chain joins TRBV30 to TRBJ1-1; D is unresolved. The CDR3 length is 11 residues. The V and J ends lost 5 bases and 6 bases respectively, with 10 bases between them. Germline CDR1 and CDR2: GTSNPN and SVGIG (reference sequence). CDR3 in amino acids: CAWSGSPEAFF. CDR3 bases: TGTGCCTGGTCCGGGAGCCCTGAAGCTTTCTTT.

This clonotype was counted ten times or more. The rearrangement uses TRBV29-1 and TRBJ2-5, with TRBD2 as a possible D gene (6 bases). Trimming cost V 0 bases and J 3 bases, with 11 bases left between them. Germline V gene lookup returns CDR1 SQVTM and CDR2 ANQGSEA. This CDR3 has 14 amino acids. The CDR3, as DNA: TGCAGCGTTGAAGACGCGGGGACTGAAGAGACCCAGTACTTC. Its translation: CSVEDAGTEETQYF.

This sequence joins TRBV15 and TRBJ2-7, with D unclear. Germline CDR1 reads LNHNV; CDR2 reads YYDKDF (reference sequence). The CDR3 has 17 residues. V lost 5 bases to trimming and J lost 0 bases, with 20 bases between them. The CDR3 sequence is CATSLERSADTSYEQYF. The CDR3 DNA follows: TGTGCCACCAGCCTCGAGAGATCGGCAGACACCTCCTACGAGCAGTACTTC.

This chain joins TRBV2 and TRBJ2-1, with D perhaps TRBD2 (6 bases). This CDR3 is built from 16 residues. The V and J ends lost 5 bases and 0 bases respectively, with 14 bases between them. CDR1 and CDR2 from the germline V gene are SNHLY and FYNNEI. This CDR3 reads CASSSPGGSSYNEQFF. The DNA of the CDR3 is TGTGCCAGCAGTTCTCCCGGGGGTAGCTCCTACAATGAGCAGTTCTTC.

This clonotype showed up just a few times. J is TRBJ2-1 and V is TRBV11-2, with a possible D match to TRBD1 (5 bases). Trimming stripped 6 bases from V and 10 bases from J, with 13 bases between. In germline, CDR1 is SGHAT, CDR2 FQNNGV. The CDR3 extends over 12 amino acids. In DNA form, the CDR3 reads TGTGCCAGCAGGCTCAGGGATGGGGAGCAGTTCTTC. Translating gives CASRLRDGEQFF.

Many counts were recorded for this clonotype. CDR3 DNA: TGCAGTGCTAGCCGGTGGGACAGGGACACAGATACGCAGTATTTT. Protein: CSASRWDRDTDTQYF. V gene TRBV20-1 combines with J gene TRBJ2-3, with TRBD1 matching 9 bases. Per germline, CDR1 DFQATT and CDR2 SNEGSKA (reference sequence). V lost 3 bases to trimming and J lost 2 bases; unmatched junction nucleotides: 6. This CDR3 comprises 15 residues.

This clonotype was recorded many times. The rearrangement joins TRBV3-1 to TRBJ2-7; 9 nucleotides line up with TRBD1. Trimming at V came to 4 bases and at J to 1 base, leaving 5 bases not matched to a gene. The CDR3 sequence is 15 residues long. The V gene's germline CDR1 is LGHDT and CDR2 YNNKEL (reference sequence). The chain's CDR3 is CASSRGTGLSYEQYF. Written as DNA, the CDR3 is TGTGCCAGCAGCCGCGGGACAGGGTTGTCCTACGAGCAGTACTTC.

The rearrangement uses TRBV7-3 and TRBJ2-2; D possibly corresponds to TRBD2 (6 bases). This CDR3 has 17 amino acids. V lost 1 base to trimming and J lost 3 bases, with 15 bases between them. The germline gives CDR1 SGHTA, CDR2 FQGTGA. CDR3 DNA: TGTGCCAGCAGCTTAATGGGAAGGGAGGTATACACCGGGGAGCTGTTTTTT. It encodes CASSLMGREVYTGELFF.

This clonotype was seen many times. The gene calls are TRBV20-1 and TRBJ2-5; D is uncertain. CDR1 and CDR2 from the germline V gene are DFQATT and SNEGSKA (reference sequence). The germline V and J ends were trimmed by 3 bases and 1 base, with 3 bases remaining between them. CDR3 length equals 11 residues. CDR3 nucleotides: TGCAGTGCTAGTACCCAAGAGACCCAGTACTTC. Translation gives CSASTQETQYF.

This clonotype has ten or more counts. The chain is built from TRBV4-2 and TRBJ2-5, with 14 positions matching TRBD2. This CDR3 is built from 18 residues. The germline CDR1 and CDR2 sequences are LGHNA and YNFKEQ. After removal of 1 base from V and 4 bases from J, the junction contained 8 bases not matched to a gene. The CDR3 DNA is TGTGCCAGCAGCCAAGCAGCCCTGGGACTAGCGGGGGTAGAGACCCAGTACTTC. This translates into CASSQAALGLAGVETQYF.